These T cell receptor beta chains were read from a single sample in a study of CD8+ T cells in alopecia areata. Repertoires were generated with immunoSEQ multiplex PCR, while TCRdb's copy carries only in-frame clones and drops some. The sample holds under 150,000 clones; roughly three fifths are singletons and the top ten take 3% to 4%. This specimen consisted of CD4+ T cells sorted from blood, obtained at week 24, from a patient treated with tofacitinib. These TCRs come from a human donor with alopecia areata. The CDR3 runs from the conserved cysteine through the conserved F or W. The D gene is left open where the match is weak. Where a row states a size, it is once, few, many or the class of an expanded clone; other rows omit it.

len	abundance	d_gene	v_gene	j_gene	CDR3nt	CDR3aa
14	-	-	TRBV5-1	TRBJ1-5	TGCGCCAGCAGCTCGGGAGGTGGCAATCAGCCCCAGCATTTT	CASSSGGGNQPQHF
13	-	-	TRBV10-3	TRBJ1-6	TGTGCCGGACACAGTAGAAAGGATTCACCCCTCCACTTT	CAGHSRKDSPLHF
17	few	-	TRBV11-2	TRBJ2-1	TGTGCCAGCAGCTTCAGTATCGGACAAGGAATGCACAATGAGCAGTTCTTC	CASSFSIGQGMHNEQFF
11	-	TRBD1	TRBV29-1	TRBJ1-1	TGCAGCGCCCGGGGACAGCGAGAAGCTTTCTTT	CSARGQREAFF
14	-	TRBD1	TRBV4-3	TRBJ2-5	TGCGCCAGCAGCCAAGCCGGGACAGAAGAGACCCAGTACTTC	CASSQAGTEETQYF
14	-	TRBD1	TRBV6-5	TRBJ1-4	TGTGCCAGCAAATTACAGGGGGCGAGGGAAAAACTGTTTTTT	CASKLQGAREKLFF
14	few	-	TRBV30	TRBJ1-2	TGTGCCTGGAGCGCCACGGGACGGAACTATGGCTACACCTTC	CAWSATGRNYGYTF
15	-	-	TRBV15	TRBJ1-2	TGTGCCACCAGCCGGGAGGTGGGGGCTGACTATGGCTACACCTTC	CATSREVGADYGYTF
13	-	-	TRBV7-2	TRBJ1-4	TGTGCCAGCAGCCCCGGGGAGGGTCGGAAACTGTTTTTT	CASSPGEGRKLFF
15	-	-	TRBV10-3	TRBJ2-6	TGTGCCATCAGTGATGGAGGTGTGGGGGCCAACGTCCTGACTTTC	CAISDGGVGANVLTF
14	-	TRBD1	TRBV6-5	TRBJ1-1	TGTGCCAGCAGTTACCGGGACAGGGGTACTGAAGCTTTCTTT	CASSYRDRGTEAFF
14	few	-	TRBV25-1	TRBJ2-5	TGTGCCAGCAGTAGGGCGGGCGGACAAGAGACCCAGTACTTC	CASSRAGGQETQYF
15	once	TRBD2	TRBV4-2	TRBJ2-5	TGTGCCAGCAGCCATCCCGGACTAGACCAAGAGACCCAGTACTTC	CASSHPGLDQETQYF
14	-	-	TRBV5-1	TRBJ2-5	TGCGCCAGCAGCTTGGAGGGACTCCAAGAGACCCAGTACTTC	CASSLEGLQETQYF
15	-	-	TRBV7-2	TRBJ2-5	TGTGCCAGCAGCTTTAAGGCGGGACTCCAAGAGACCCAGTACTTC	CASSFKAGLQETQYF
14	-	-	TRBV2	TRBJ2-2	TGTGCCAGCAGTGGTCAGGCTTATACCGGGGAGCTGTTTTTT	CASSGQAYTGELFF
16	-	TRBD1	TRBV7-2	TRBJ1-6	TGTGCCAGCAGCTTTCGGACAGGGGCAGGGAATTCACCCCTCCACTTT	CASSFRTGAGNSPLHF
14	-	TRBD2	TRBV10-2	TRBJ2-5	TGCGCCAGCAGTGTCACGGGGGGAAAAGAGACCCAGTACTTC	CASSVTGGKETQYF
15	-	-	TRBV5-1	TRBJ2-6	TGCGCCAGCAGCTTGCTGACCTCTGGGGCCAACGTCCTGACTTTC	CASSLLTSGANVLTF
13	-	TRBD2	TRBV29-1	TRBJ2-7	TGCAGCGTTCGACGGGAGGCTACCTACGAGCAGTACTTC	CSVRREATYEQYF
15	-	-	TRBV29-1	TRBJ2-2	TGCAGCGTTAGGACAGCGAGCACGAACACCGGGGAGCTGTTTTTT	CSVRTASTNTGELFF
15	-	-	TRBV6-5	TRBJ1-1	TGTGCCAGCACCCCACGAATGGCGGGAAACACTGAAGCTTTCTTT	CASTPRMAGNTEAFF
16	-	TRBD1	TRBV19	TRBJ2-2	TGTGCCAGTAGCCGCCCGGGACAGACGAACACCGGGGAGCTGTTTTTT	CASSRPGQTNTGELFF
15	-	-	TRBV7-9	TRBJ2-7	TGTGCCAGCAGCTCCCTCCGAGACAGATTCTACGAGCAGTACTTC	CASSSLRDRFYEQYF
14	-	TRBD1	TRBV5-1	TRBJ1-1	TGCGCCAGCAGCTTGGCCAGGGACAGAAGTGAAGCTTTCTTT	CASSLARDRSEAFF
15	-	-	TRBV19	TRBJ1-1	TGTGCCAGTAGTATAGCGGGAGGATCGAACACTGAAGCTTTCTTT	CASSIAGGSNTEAFF
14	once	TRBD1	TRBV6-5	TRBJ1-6	TGTGCCAGCAGTTCGACAGGGCGTAATTCACCCCTCCACTTT	CASSSTGRNSPLHF
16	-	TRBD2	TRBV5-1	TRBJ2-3	TGCGCCAGCAGCTTGGGTAGCGGGGGCCGCACAGATACGCAGTATTTT	CASSLGSGGRTDTQYF
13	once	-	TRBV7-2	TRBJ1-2	TGTGCCAGCAGCTTAAACAGGGACTATGGCTACACCTTC	CASSLNRDYGYTF
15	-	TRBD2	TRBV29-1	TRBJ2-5	TGCAGCGTTGCCCCCAGCGGGGGGGCCGAAGAGACCCAGTACTTC	CSVAPSGGAEETQYF
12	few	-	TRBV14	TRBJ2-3	TGTGCCAGCAGCCAGACCACAGATACGCAGTATTTT	CASSQTTDTQYF
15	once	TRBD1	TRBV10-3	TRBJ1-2	TGTGCCATAAGTGAGGGGGGACAGGGCAACTATGGCTACACCTTC	CAISEGGQGNYGYTF
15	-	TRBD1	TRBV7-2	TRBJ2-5	TGTGCCAGCAGCTTCCAACAGGGGGATCAAGAGACCCAGTACTTC	CASSFQQGDQETQYF
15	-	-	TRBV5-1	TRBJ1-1	TGCGCCAGCAGCTTTTCCGCACGGCAGGAGGATGAAGCTTTCTTT	CASSFSARQEDEAFF
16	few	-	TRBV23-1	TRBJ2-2	TGCGCCAGCACACCGGGGGGACAGCTGATCACCGGGGAGCTGTTTTTT	CASTPGGQLITGELFF
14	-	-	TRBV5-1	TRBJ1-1	TGCGCCAGCAGCTTGGACAGGGTGGTAACTGAAGCTTTCTTT	CASSLDRVVTEAFF
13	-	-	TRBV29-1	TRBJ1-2	TGCAGCGTTGTGACCGGGACTTTCTATGGCTACACCTTC	CSVVTGTFYGYTF
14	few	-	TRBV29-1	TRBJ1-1	TGCAGCGTTGATCAAGGACACCAGAACACTGAAGCTTTCTTT	CSVDQGHQNTEAFF
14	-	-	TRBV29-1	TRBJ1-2	TGCAGCGTTGAGAGCCAGGGTGGTGGCTATGGCTACACCTTC	CSVESQGGGYGYTF
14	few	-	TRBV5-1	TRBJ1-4	TGCGCCAGCAGCTCGGGACGGGTTGATGAAAAACTGTTTTTT	CASSSGRVDEKLFF
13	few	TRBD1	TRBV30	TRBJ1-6	TGTGCCTGCGGGACAGGGGGTCGTTCACCCCTCCACTTT	CACGTGGRSPLHF
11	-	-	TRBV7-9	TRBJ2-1	TGTGCCAGCAGCTTAGGGGTTCAGCAGTTCTTC	CASSLGVQQFF
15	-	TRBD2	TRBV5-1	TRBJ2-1	TGCGCCAGCAGCTTGGAGGGCGGGGGGCCCAATGAGCAGTTCTTC	CASSLEGGGPNEQFF
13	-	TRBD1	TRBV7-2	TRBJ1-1	TGTGCCAGCAGCCGACAGGGGGACACTGAAGCTTTCTTT	CASSRQGDTEAFF
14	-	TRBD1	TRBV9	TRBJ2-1	TGTGCCAGCAGCGTCTACACAGGGGCTCGTGAGCAGTTCTTC	CASSVYTGAREQFF